A selection of T cell receptor beta chains follows, all from one sample in a study of naive and memory T cell subsets. One entry per CDR3 protein, called by TCRdb with MiXCR from the UMI-ligation and nested PCR reads. This sample yields 70,000 to 95,000 distinct CDR3 sequences, of which roughly 7% are seen a single time; 1.6% belongs to the top ten. Sample: central memory CD4+ T cells from blood. These receptors all come from a human donor in good health. The CDR3 runs from the conserved cysteine through the conserved F or W. A D gene is named only where the DNA matches it firmly. Rows may omit the clone size; those that give it use once, few, many or a size class.

j_call: TRBJ2-5; d_call: -; clone_size: few; v_call: TRBV4-2; cdr3_aa: CASSPLGGEETQYF; cdr3_nt: TGTGCCAGCAGCCCGCTCGGGGGAGAAGAGACCCAGTACTTC
j_call: TRBJ1-5; d_call: -; clone_size: many; v_call: TRBV15; cdr3_aa: CATSRDFGATGNQPQHF; cdr3_nt: TGTGCCACCAGCAGAGATTTCGGGGCCACCGGGAATCAGCCCCAGCATTTT
j_call: TRBJ1-6; d_call: -; clone_size: many; v_call: TRBV12-3/TRBV12-4; cdr3_aa: CASTWVGGVPGSPLHF; cdr3_nt: TGTGCCAGCACTTGGGTAGGGGGAGTTCCTGGGTCACCCCTCCACTTT
j_call: TRBJ1-5; d_call: TRBD1; clone_size: -; v_call: TRBV20-1; cdr3_aa: CSAPGQAGEPQHF; cdr3_nt: TGCAGTGCTCCGGGACAGGCCGGGGAGCCCCAGCATTTT
j_call: TRBJ2-7; d_call: -; clone_size: many; v_call: TRBV14; cdr3_aa: CASSLRFDYEQYF; cdr3_nt: TGTGCCAGCAGCCTACGATTTGATTACGAGCAGTACTTC
j_call: TRBJ1-4; d_call: -; clone_size: many; v_call: TRBV4-2; cdr3_aa: CASSQERTRGEKLFF; cdr3_nt: TGTGCCAGCAGCCAAGAAAGAACTCGAGGGGAAAAACTGTTTTTT
j_call: TRBJ2-3; d_call: -; clone_size: -; v_call: TRBV5-1; cdr3_aa: CASSFDRTQYF; cdr3_nt: TGCGCCAGCAGCTTTGATAGAACGCAGTATTTT
j_call: TRBJ2-1; d_call: -; clone_size: many; v_call: TRBV7-3; cdr3_aa: CASSLTHQNNEQFF; cdr3_nt: TGTGCCAGCAGCTTAACGCACCAGAACAATGAGCAGTTCTTC
j_call: TRBJ2-1; d_call: TRBD2; clone_size: many; v_call: TRBV7-3; cdr3_aa: CASSLAGGPYNEQFF; cdr3_nt: TGTGCCAGCAGCTTAGCGGGGGGGCCTTACAATGAGCAGTTCTTC
j_call: TRBJ1-4; d_call: -; clone_size: -; v_call: TRBV30; cdr3_aa: CAWSRQTTNEKLFF; cdr3_nt: TGTGCCTGGAGCCGACAGACAACTAATGAAAAACTGTTTTTT
j_call: TRBJ2-7; d_call: TRBD2; clone_size: many; v_call: TRBV12-3/TRBV12-4; cdr3_aa: CASSLAASGLRSYEQYF; cdr3_nt: TGTGCCAGCAGTTTAGCGGCTAGCGGACTACGATCCTACGAGCAGTACTTC
j_call: TRBJ2-3; d_call: -; clone_size: many; v_call: TRBV5-6; cdr3_aa: CASSLGGRGLIPDTQYF; cdr3_nt: TGTGCCAGCAGCTTGGGCGGCAGGGGCTTAATACCAGATACGCAGTATTTT
j_call: TRBJ1-2; d_call: TRBD1; clone_size: many; v_call: TRBV7-9; cdr3_aa: CASKLGGQGAYGYTF; cdr3_nt: TGTGCCAGCAAACTAGGAGGTCAGGGGGCTTATGGCTACACCTTC
j_call: TRBJ2-1; d_call: TRBD2; clone_size: -; v_call: TRBV6-2/TRBV6-3; cdr3_aa: CASSRPGLAGGTREQFF; cdr3_nt: TGTGCCAGCAGCCGCCCGGGACTAGCGGGGGGTACACGTGAGCAGTTCTTC
j_call: TRBJ2-3; d_call: -; clone_size: many; v_call: TRBV7-2; cdr3_aa: CASSLAADTQYF; cdr3_nt: TGTGCCAGCAGCTTAGCGGCGGATACGCAGTATTTT
j_call: TRBJ2-3; d_call: -; clone_size: many; v_call: TRBV29-1; cdr3_aa: CSVDRRGSTDTQYF; cdr3_nt: TGCAGCGTTGATCGGAGGGGTAGCACAGATACGCAGTATTTT
j_call: TRBJ1-6; d_call: -; clone_size: many; v_call: TRBV28; cdr3_aa: CASSFRGSPLHF; cdr3_nt: TGTGCCAGCAGTTTCAGGGGTTCACCCCTCCACTTT
j_call: TRBJ2-1; d_call: -; clone_size: many; v_call: TRBV7-9; cdr3_aa: CASSYGTSANEQFF; cdr3_nt: TGTGCCAGCAGCTACGGGACCTCCGCTAATGAGCAGTTCTTC
j_call: TRBJ1-1; d_call: -; clone_size: many; v_call: TRBV6-2/TRBV6-3; cdr3_aa: CASSYAARSMGAFF; cdr3_nt: TGTGCCAGCAGTTATGCCGCAAGGTCTATGGGAGCTTTCTTT
j_call: TRBJ1-1; d_call: TRBD1; clone_size: -; v_call: TRBV14; cdr3_aa: CASSPKTWDRGRAFF; cdr3_nt: TGTGCCAGCAGCCCAAAAACATGGGACAGGGGAAGGGCTTTCTTT
j_call: TRBJ2-3; d_call: -; clone_size: many; v_call: TRBV4-2; cdr3_aa: CASSQVGHTQYF; cdr3_nt: TGTGCCAGCAGCCAAGTAGGACATACGCAGTATTTT
j_call: TRBJ2-2; d_call: -; clone_size: many; v_call: TRBV7-3; cdr3_aa: CASSLRTGRELFF; cdr3_nt: TGTGCCAGCAGCTTAAGAACCGGAAGGGAGCTGTTTTTT
j_call: TRBJ2-1; d_call: -; clone_size: many; v_call: TRBV18; cdr3_aa: CASSPERLGGYNEQFF; cdr3_nt: TGTGCCAGCTCACCGGAACGCCTGGGAGGCTACAATGAGCAGTTCTTC
j_call: TRBJ2-1; d_call: TRBD2; clone_size: -; v_call: TRBV4-3; cdr3_aa: CASSQALGFSGGINEQFF; cdr3_nt: TGCGCCAGCAGCCAAGCTCTTGGGTTTAGCGGGGGTATTAATGAGCAGTTCTTC
j_call: TRBJ2-1; d_call: TRBD2; clone_size: few; v_call: TRBV10-3; cdr3_aa: CAISETSGRSSREQFF; cdr3_nt: TGTGCCATCAGTGAGACTAGCGGGAGGAGTTCCCGTGAGCAGTTCTTC
j_call: TRBJ1-5; d_call: TRBD1; clone_size: many; v_call: TRBV6-2/TRBV6-3; cdr3_aa: CASSYYPTGGRDQPQHF; cdr3_nt: TGTGCCAGCAGTTACTACCCGACAGGGGGAAGGGATCAGCCCCAGCATTTT
j_call: TRBJ2-2; d_call: -; clone_size: -; v_call: TRBV5-6; cdr3_aa: CASSLGDTNTGELFF; cdr3_nt: TGTGCCAGCAGCTTGGGGGACACGAACACCGGGGAGCTGTTTTTT
j_call: TRBJ2-3; d_call: -; clone_size: -; v_call: TRBV29-1; cdr3_aa: CSVSQSDGTDTQYF; cdr3_nt: TGCAGCGTTTCGCAGTCGGACGGCACAGATACGCAGTATTTT
j_call: TRBJ1-1; d_call: TRBD1; clone_size: few; v_call: TRBV30; cdr3_aa: CAWSPGQGLNTEAFF; cdr3_nt: TGTGCCTGGAGTCCGGGACAGGGGCTGAACACTGAAGCTTTCTTT
j_call: TRBJ1-4; d_call: TRBD1; clone_size: few; v_call: TRBV12-3/TRBV12-4; cdr3_aa: CASSLDRGFLLFF; cdr3_nt: TGTGCCAGCAGCCTGGACAGGGGTTTTTTGCTGTTTTTT
j_call: TRBJ1-5; d_call: -; clone_size: many; v_call: TRBV18; cdr3_aa: CASSASNQPQHF; cdr3_nt: TGTGCCAGCTCAGCATCCAATCAGCCCCAGCATTTT
j_call: TRBJ2-3; d_call: TRBD2; clone_size: once; v_call: TRBV6-2/TRBV6-3; cdr3_aa: CASYGTSDTDTQYF; cdr3_nt: TGTGCCAGCTATGGGACTAGCGATACAGATACGCAGTATTTT
j_call: TRBJ2-7; d_call: -; clone_size: few; v_call: TRBV12-3/TRBV12-4; cdr3_aa: CASSGGPTRYEQYF; cdr3_nt: TGTGCCAGCAGCGGGGGACCGACACGCTACGAGCAGTACTTC
j_call: TRBJ2-3; d_call: -; clone_size: few; v_call: TRBV5-1; cdr3_aa: CASSLAQPTDTQYF; cdr3_nt: TGCGCCAGCAGCCTCGCACAGCCAACGGATACGCAGTATTTT
j_call: TRBJ2-5; d_call: TRBD2; clone_size: many; v_call: TRBV11-3; cdr3_aa: CASSLGVASGGVETQYF; cdr3_nt: TGTGCCAGCAGCTTAGGAGTCGCTAGCGGGGGCGTAGAGACCCAGTACTTC
j_call: TRBJ2-3; d_call: TRBD2; clone_size: many; v_call: TRBV7-9; cdr3_aa: CAVEGGRSRADTQYF; cdr3_nt: TGTGCCGTCGAGGGAGGGCGATCGCGCGCAGATACGCAGTATTTT
j_call: TRBJ2-6; d_call: -; clone_size: many; v_call: TRBV12-3/TRBV12-4; cdr3_aa: CASSLQGSGANVLTF; cdr3_nt: TGTGCCAGCAGTTTACAGGGGTCCGGGGCCAACGTCCTGACTTTC
j_call: TRBJ2-1; d_call: -; clone_size: few; v_call: TRBV20-1; cdr3_aa: CSARGALGGGRNNEQFF; cdr3_nt: TGCAGTGCTAGAGGTGCCCTTGGGGGCGGGAGAAACAATGAGCAGTTCTTC
j_call: TRBJ2-5; d_call: -; clone_size: few; v_call: TRBV7-9; cdr3_aa: CASSLDRHFQETQYF; cdr3_nt: TGTGCCAGCAGCTTAGATCGGCACTTCCAAGAGACCCAGTACTTC
j_call: TRBJ1-2; d_call: -; clone_size: few; v_call: TRBV30; cdr3_aa: CAWRDNRNYGYTF; cdr3_nt: TGTGCCTGGAGGGACAACAGGAACTATGGCTACACCTTC
j_call: TRBJ1-5; d_call: -; clone_size: many; v_call: TRBV15; cdr3_aa: CATSIGGAGQPQHF; cdr3_nt: TGTGCCACCAGCATTGGGGGCGCGGGGCAGCCCCAGCATTTT
j_call: TRBJ1-6; d_call: -; clone_size: few; v_call: TRBV20-1; cdr3_aa: CSARRQGAYSPLHF; cdr3_nt: TGCAGTGCTAGGCGGCAGGGTGCCTATTCACCCCTCCACTTT
j_call: TRBJ1-2; d_call: -; clone_size: -; v_call: TRBV6-5; cdr3_aa: CASSYSKLGGYTF; cdr3_nt: TGTGCCAGCAGTTACTCGAAGCTTGGCGGCTACACCTTC
j_call: TRBJ2-3; d_call: TRBD2; clone_size: -; v_call: TRBV11-2; cdr3_aa: CASSLDMGNGRTGDTQYF; cdr3_nt: TGTGCCAGCAGCTTAGATATGGGTAACGGGAGGACGGGAGATACGCAGTATTTT
j_call: TRBJ1-2; d_call: -; clone_size: -; v_call: TRBV6-5; cdr3_aa: CASSTARGAGGYTF; cdr3_nt: TGTGCCAGCAGTACCGCGCGGGGGGCTGGAGGCTACACCTTC
j_call: TRBJ1-2; d_call: -; clone_size: -; v_call: TRBV5-6; cdr3_aa: CASSLEQGSYGYTF; cdr3_nt: TGTGCCAGCAGCTTGGAGCAGGGTTCGTATGGCTACACCTTC